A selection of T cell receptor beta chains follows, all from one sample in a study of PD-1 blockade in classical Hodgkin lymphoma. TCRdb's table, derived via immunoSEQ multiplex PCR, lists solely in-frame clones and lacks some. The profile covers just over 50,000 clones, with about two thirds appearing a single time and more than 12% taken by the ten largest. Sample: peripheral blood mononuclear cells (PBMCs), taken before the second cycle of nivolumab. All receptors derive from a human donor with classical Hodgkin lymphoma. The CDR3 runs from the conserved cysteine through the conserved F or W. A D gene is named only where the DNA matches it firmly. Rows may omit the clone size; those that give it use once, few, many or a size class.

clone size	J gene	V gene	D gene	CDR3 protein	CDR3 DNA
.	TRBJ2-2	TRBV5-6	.	CASSFTGFNTGELFF	TGTGCCAGCAGCTTTACGGGATTCAACACCGGGGAGCTGTTTTTT
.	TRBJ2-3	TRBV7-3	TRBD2	CASSLGASGSVGIDTQYF	TGTGCCAGCAGCTTGGGGGCTAGCGGGAGCGTAGGCATAGATACGCAGTATTTT
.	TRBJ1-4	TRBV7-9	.	CASSLGATNEKLFF	TGTGCCAGCAGCTTAGGGGCAACTAATGAAAAACTGTTTTTT
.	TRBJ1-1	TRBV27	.	CASRIRPPMGGNTEAFF	TGTGCCAGCAGGATAAGGCCCCCAATGGGGGGGAACACTGAAGCTTTCTTT
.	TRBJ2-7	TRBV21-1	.	CAFRDGSYEQYF	TGTGCCTTCCGGGACGGATCCTACGAGCAGTACTTC
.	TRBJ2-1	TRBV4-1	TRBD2	CASSQVDMGLAGNNEQFF	TGCGCCAGCAGCCAAGTAGATATGGGACTAGCGGGAAACAATGAGCAGTTCTTC
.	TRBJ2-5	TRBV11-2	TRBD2	CASSLLAGGAETQYF	TGTGCCAGCAGCTTACTAGCGGGAGGGGCGGAGACCCAGTACTTC
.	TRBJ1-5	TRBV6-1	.	CASRGGVNQPQHF	TGTGCCAGCAGAGGAGGGGTCAATCAGCCCCAGCATTTT
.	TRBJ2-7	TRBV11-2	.	CASSLVGLGAGEQYF	TGTGCCAGCAGCTTAGTCGGGCTAGGGGCGGGGGAGCAGTACTTC
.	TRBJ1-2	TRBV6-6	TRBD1	CASKRRDSPDNGYTF	TGTGCCAGCAAACGCCGGGACAGCCCCGATAATGGCTACACCTTC
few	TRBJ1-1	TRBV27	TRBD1	CASSAYRGSQAFF	TGTGCCAGCAGTGCATACAGGGGGAGTCAAGCTTTCTTT
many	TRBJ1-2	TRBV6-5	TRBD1	CASSYLRTGEFGYTF	TGTGCCAGCAGTTACTTGCGGACAGGGGAGTTTGGCTACACCTTC
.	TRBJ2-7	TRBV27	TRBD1	CASSSPGQGDEQYF	TGTGCCAGCAGTTCCCCGGGACAGGGGGACGAGCAGTACTTC
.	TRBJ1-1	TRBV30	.	CAWSVLARLMNTEAFF	TGTGCCTGGAGTGTACTGGCCAGACTTATGAACACTGAAGCTTTCTTT
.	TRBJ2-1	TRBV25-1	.	CASSGGNEQFF	TGTGCCAGCAGTGGGGGGAATGAGCAGTTCTTC
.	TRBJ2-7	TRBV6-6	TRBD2	CATRTSGSYEQYF	TGTGCCACTCGGACTAGCGGTTCCTACGAGCAGTACTTC
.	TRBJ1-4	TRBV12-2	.	CASRPRGATNEKLFF	TGTGCAAGTCGCCCCAGAGGGGCAACTAATGAAAAACTGTTTTTT
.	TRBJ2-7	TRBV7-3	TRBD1	CASSPKTGNYEQYF	TGTGCCAGCAGCCCCAAGACAGGGAATTACGAGCAGTACTTC
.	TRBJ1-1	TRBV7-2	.	CASSLAGTMNTEAFF	TGTGCCAGCAGCTTAGCGGGGACAATGAACACTGAAGCTTTCTTT
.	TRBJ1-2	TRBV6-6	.	CASSSPAGYPYGYTF	TGTGCCAGCAGTTCTCCCGCAGGGTACCCCTATGGCTACACCTTC
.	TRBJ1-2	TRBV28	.	CASSSGAGGGYTF	TGTGCCAGCAGTTCCGGGGCAGGTGGAGGCTACACCTTC
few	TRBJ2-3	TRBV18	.	CASSPKDTQYF	TGTGCCAGCTCACCAAAAGATACGCAGTATTTT
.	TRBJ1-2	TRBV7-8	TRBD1	CASSLKGRTGSGGYTF	TGTGCCAGCAGCTTAAAGGGTAGGACAGGGTCTGGCGGCTACACCTTC
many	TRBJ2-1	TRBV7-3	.	CASSLGSKRNEQFF	TGTGCCAGCAGCTTAGGCAGCAAGCGGAATGAGCAGTTCTTC
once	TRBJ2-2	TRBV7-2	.	CASSGGRNTGELFF	TGTGCCAGCAGCGGGGGGCGTAACACCGGGGAGCTGTTTTTT
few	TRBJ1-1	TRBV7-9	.	CASSLGAGTEAFF	TGTGCCAGCAGCTTGGGGGCAGGGACTGAAGCTTTCTTT
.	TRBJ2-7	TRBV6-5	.	CASSYVGEQYF	TGTGCCAGCAGTTACGTGGGGGAGCAGTACTTC
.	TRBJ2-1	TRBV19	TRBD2	CASSISRAGALVNEQFF	TGTGCCAGTAGTATTTCTCGGGCGGGAGCCCTTGTGAATGAGCAGTTCTTC